This T cell receptor beta chain was captured in a study of OX40 agonist ivuxolimab in advanced cancers. A note on this clone: At one boundary the junction diverges from the germline segment, which might be a read error.

Generated by immunoSEQ multiplex PCR, the TCRdb table keeps only in-frame clones and is missing some. The table lists around 94,000 clones, roughly 90% of them singletons. Germline V gene sequence: CDR1 SQVTM, CDR2 ANQGSEA. The CDR3 is 11 residues long. The TCR originated in an adult with an advanced solid tumor such as melanoma, head and neck, liver or kidney cancer. The sample in question was CD4+ or CD8+ T cells sorted from blood, obtained in a trial of the OX40 agonist ivuxolimab. The chain employs TRBV29-1 and TRBJ2-1, with no clear D. CDR3 nucleotide sequence: TGCAGCGTTAAAGAATCTGTCGAGCAGTTCTTC. Translated: CSVKESVEQFF.